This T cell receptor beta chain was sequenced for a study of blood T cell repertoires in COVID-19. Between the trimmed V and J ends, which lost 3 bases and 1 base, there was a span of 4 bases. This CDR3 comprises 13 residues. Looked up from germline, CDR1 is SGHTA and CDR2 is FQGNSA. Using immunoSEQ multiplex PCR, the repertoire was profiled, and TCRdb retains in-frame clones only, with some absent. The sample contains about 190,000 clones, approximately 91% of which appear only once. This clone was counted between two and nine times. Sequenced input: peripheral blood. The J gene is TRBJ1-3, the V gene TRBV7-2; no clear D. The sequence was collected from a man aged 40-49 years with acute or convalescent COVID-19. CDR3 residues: CASSFRSGNTIYF. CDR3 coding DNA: TGTGCCAGCAGCTTTCGGTCTGGAAACACCATATATTTT.